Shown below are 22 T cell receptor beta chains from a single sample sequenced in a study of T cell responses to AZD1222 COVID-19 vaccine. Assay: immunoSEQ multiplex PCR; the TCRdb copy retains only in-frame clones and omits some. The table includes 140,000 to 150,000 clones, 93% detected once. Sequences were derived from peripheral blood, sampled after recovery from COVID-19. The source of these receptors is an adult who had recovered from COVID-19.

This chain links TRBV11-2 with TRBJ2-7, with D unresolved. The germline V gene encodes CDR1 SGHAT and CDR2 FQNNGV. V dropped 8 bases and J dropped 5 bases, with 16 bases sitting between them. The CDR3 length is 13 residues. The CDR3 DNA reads TGTGCCAGCGGTTCACCAGCGCCCAACGAGCAGTACTTC. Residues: CASGSPAPNEQYF.

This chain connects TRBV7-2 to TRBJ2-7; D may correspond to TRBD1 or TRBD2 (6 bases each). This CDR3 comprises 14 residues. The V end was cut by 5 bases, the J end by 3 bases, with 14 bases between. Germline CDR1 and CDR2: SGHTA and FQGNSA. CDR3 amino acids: CASSRGRSGYEQYF. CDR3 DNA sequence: TGTGCCAGCAGCCGGGGGCGCTCGGGCTACGAGCAGTACTTC.

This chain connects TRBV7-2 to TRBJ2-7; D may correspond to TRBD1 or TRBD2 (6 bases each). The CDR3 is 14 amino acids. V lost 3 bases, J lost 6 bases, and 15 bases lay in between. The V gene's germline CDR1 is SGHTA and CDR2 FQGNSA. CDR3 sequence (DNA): TGTGCCAGCAGCTTCTCGGGGGCGCTGGGCGAGCAGTACTTC. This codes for CASSFSGALGEQYF.

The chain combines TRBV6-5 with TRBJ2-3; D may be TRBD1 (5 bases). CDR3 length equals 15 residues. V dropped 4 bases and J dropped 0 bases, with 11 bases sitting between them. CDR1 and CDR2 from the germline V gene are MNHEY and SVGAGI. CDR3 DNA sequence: TGTGCCAGCAGTTCCTTAGGGGCTAGCACAGATACGCAGTATTTT. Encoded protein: CASSSLGASTDTQYF.

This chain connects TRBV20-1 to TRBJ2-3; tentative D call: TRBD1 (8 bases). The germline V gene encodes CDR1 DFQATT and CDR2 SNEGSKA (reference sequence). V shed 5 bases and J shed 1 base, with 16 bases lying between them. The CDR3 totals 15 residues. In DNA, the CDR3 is TGCAGTGCTGGTGGACAGGGAGGGCGCACAGATACGCAGTATTTT. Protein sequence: CSAGGQGGRTDTQYF.

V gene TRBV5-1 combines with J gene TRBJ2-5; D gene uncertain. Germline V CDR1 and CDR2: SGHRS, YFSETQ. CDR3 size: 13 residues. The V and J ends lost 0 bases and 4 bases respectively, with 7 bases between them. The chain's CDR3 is CASSLASRETQYF. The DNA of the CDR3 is TGCGCCAGCAGCTTGGCCAGTAGAGAGACCCAGTACTTC.

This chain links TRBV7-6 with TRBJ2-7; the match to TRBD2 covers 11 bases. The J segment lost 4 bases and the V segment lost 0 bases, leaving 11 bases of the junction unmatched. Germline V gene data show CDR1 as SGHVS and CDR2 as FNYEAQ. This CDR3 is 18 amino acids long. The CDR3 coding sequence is TGTGCCAGCAGCTTAGCTAGAGAAACTAGCGGGAGTCCTTACGAGCAGTACTTC. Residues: CASSLARETSGSPYEQYF.

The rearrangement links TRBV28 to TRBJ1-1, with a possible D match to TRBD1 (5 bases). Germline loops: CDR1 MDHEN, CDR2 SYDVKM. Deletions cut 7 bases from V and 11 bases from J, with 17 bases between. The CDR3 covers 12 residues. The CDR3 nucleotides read TGTGCCAGCAAATCATGGGACCCCGGGGCTTTCTTT. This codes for CASKSWDPGAFF.

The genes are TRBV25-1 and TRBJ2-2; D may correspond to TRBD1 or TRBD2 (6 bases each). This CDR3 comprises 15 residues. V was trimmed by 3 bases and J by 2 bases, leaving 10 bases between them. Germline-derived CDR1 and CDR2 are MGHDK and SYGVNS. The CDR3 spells CASSERGDNTGELFF. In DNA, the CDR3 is TGTGCCAGCAGTGAGAGGGGGGATAACACCGGGGAGCTGTTTTTT. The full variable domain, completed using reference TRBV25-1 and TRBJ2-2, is EADIYQTPRYLVIGTGKKITLECSQTMGHDKMYWYQQDPGMELHLIHYSYGVNSTEKGDLSSESTVSRIRTEHFPLTLESARPSHTSQYLCASSERGDNTGELFFGEGSRLTVL.

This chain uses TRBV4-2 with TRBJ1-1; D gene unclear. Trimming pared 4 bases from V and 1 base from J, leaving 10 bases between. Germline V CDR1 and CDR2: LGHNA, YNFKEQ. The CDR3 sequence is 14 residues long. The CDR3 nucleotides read TGTGCCAGCAGCCCCAGCCGTCGGAACACTGAAGCTTTCTTT. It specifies CASSPSRRNTEAFF.

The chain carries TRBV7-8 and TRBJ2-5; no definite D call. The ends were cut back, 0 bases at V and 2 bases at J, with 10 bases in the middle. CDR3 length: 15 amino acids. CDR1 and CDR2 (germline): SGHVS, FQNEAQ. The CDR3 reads CASSLARGGQETQYF. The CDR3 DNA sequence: TGTGCCAGCAGCTTAGCGCGAGGCGGACAAGAGACCCAGTACTTC.

CDR3 coding DNA: TGTGCCACTGGGCGGGGGAGTAAATCTGGGGCCAACGTCCTGACTTTC. Protein sequence: CATGRGSKSGANVLTF. This chain links TRBV2 with TRBJ2-6, with TRBD2 matching over 7 bases. The CDR3 spans 16 residues. CDR1 SNHLY and CDR2 FYNNEI come from the germline V gene. V lost 10 bases, J lost 1 base, and 10 bases stayed unmatched.

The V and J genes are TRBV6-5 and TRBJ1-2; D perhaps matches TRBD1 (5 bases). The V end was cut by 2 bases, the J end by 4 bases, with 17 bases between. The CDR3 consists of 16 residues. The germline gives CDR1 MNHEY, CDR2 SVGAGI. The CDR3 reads CASSYGGVGDPYGYTF. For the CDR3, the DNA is TGTGCCAGCAGTTACGGGGGTGTAGGTGACCCCTATGGCTACACCTTC.

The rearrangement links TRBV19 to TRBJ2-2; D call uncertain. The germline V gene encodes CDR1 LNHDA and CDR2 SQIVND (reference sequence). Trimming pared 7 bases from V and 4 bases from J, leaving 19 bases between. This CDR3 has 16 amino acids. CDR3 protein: CASNGVGQRPTGELFF. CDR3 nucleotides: TGTGCCAGTAATGGGGTCGGGCAGAGACCCACCGGGGAGCTGTTTTTT.

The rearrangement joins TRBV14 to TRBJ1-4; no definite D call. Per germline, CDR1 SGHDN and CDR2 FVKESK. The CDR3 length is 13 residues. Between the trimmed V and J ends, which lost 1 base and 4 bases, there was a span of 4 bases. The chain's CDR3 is CASSQVFNEKLFF. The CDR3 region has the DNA TGTGCCAGCAGCCAAGTGTTTAATGAAAAACTGTTTTTT.

Here the CDR3 DNA reads TGTGCCAGCAGTTTTGAGGGGCCCGTTCCTGAGCAGTTCTTC. Translating it yields CASSFEGPVPEQFF. The chain couples TRBV27 to TRBJ2-1; D could derive from TRBD1 or TRBD2 (5 bases each). CDR3 length: 14 residues. V lost 3 bases to trimming and J lost 9 bases, with 15 bases between them. The germline gives CDR1 MNHEY, CDR2 SMNVEV (reference sequence).

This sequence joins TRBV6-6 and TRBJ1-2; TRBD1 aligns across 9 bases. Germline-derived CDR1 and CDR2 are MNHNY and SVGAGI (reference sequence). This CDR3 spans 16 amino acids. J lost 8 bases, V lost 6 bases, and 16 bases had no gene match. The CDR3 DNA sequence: TGTGCCAGCAGCCCCAATGGGGGACAGGGAGTTAAGGGCTACACCTTC. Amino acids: CASSPNGGQGVKGYTF.

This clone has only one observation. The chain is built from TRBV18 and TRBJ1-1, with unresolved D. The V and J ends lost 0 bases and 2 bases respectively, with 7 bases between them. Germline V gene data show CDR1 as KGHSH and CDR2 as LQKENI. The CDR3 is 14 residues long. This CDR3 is CASSPPPDNTEAFF. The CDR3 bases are TGTGCCAGCTCACCACCTCCGGATAACACTGAAGCTTTCTTT.

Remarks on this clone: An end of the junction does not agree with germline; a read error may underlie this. The CDR3 DNA reads TGTGCCAGCAGCTCCTATGGAGAGGCCCAGTACTTC. Translated, it gives CASSSYGEAQYF. This chain joins TRBV7-9 and TRBJ2-5; D ambiguous. The CDR3 extends over 12 amino acids. CDR1 is SEHNR, CDR2 FQNEAQ, per germline (reference sequence).

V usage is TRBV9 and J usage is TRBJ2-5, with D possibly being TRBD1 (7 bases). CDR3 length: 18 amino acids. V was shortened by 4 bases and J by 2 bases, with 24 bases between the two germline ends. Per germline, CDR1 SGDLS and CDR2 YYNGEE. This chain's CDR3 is CASSPRGQKRDSQETQYF. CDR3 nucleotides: TGTGCCAGCAGCCCCCGGGGACAGAAGAGGGACTCGCAAGAGACCCAGTACTTC.

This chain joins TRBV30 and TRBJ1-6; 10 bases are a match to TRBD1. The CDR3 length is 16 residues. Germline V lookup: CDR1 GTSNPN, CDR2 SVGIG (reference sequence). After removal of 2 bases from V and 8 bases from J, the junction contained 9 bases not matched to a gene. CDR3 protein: CAWSRQGAVPDSPLHF. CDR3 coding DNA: TGTGCCTGGAGTCGACAGGGGGCGGTTCCAGATTCACCCCTCCACTTT.

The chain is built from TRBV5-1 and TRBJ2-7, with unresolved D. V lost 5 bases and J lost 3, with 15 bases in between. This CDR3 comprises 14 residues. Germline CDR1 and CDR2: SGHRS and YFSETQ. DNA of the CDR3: TGCGCCAGCAGACTCGGAGCCCTCAGCTACGAGCAGTACTTC. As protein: CASRLGALSYEQYF. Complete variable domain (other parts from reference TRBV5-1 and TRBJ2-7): KAGVTQTPRYLIKTRGQQVTLSCSPISGHRSVSWYQQTPGQGLQFLFEYFSETQRNKGNFPGRFSGRQFSNSRSEMNVSTLELGDSALYLCASRLGALSYEQYFGPGTRLTVT.